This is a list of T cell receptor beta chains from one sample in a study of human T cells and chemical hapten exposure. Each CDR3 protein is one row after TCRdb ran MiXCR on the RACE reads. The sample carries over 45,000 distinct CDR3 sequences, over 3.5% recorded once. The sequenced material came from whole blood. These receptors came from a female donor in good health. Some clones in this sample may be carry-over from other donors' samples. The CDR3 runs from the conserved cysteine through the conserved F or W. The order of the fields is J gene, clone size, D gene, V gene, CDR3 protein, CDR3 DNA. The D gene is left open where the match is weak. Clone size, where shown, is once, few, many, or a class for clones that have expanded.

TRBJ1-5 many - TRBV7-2 CASSLKSQSQPQHF TGTGCCAGCAGCTTAAAATCACAGAGTCAGCCCCAGCATTTT
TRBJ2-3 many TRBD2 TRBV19 CASSSGLRGITDTQYF TGTGCCAGTAGTAGCGGACTGCGGGGGATCACAGATACGCAGTATTTT
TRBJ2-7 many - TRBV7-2 CASSRPSNEQYF TGTGCCAGCAGCCGCCCTAGCAACGAGCAGTACTTC
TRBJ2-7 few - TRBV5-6 CASSFLGRGSFSYEQYF TGTGCCAGCAGCTTTCTTGGACGGGGGTCCTTCTCCTACGAGCAGTACTTC
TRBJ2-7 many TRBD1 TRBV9 CASSSQPGQGTEQYF TGTGCCAGCAGCTCTCAACCGGGACAGGGTACCGAGCAGTACTTC
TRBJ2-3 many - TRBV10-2 CASRESRTDTQYF TGCGCCTCCAGGGAGTCTCGCACAGATACGCAGTATTTT
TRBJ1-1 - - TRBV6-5 CASSYSKGKLNTEAFF TGTGCCAGCAGTTACTCGAAAGGGAAACTCAACACTGAAGCTTTCTTT
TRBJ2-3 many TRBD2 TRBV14 CASSQRLAGADTQYF TGTGCCAGCAGCCAACGACTAGCGGGGGCAGATACGCAGTATTTT
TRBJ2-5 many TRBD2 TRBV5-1 CASRSGGKDKETQYF TGCGCCAGCAGGAGCGGGGGGAAGGACAAAGAGACCCAGTACTTC
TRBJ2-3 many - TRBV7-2 CASSLVVPGGLSTDTQYF TGTGCCAGCAGCTTAGTTGTTCCGGGGGGCCTCAGCACAGATACGCAGTATTTT
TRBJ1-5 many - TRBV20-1 CSARDISRDNQPQHF TGCAGTGCTAGAGATATTTCCAGGGACAATCAGCCCCAGCATTTT
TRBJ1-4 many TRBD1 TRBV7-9 CASSPDRGLTGVNEKLFF TGTGCCAGCAGCCCCGACAGGGGGCTCACGGGGGTTAATGAAAAACTGTTTTTT
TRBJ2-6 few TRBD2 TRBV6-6 CAIMGGAGANVLTF TGTGCCATCATGGGGGGGGCTGGGGCCAACGTCCTGACTTTC
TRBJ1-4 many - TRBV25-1 CASSRQTLTNEKLFF TGTGCCAGCAGCCGGCAGACCTTAACTAATGAAAAACTGTTTTTT
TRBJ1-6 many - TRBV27 CASTGAYNSPLHF TGTGCCAGCACCGGGGCTTATAATTCACCCCTCCACTTT
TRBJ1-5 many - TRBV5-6 CASSFQGDSNQPQHF TGTGCCAGCAGCTTCCAGGGCGATAGCAATCAGCCCCAGCATTTT
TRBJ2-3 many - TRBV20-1 CSARGRALGTDTQYF TGCAGTGCTAGAGGCAGGGCCCTGGGCACAGATACGCAGTATTTT
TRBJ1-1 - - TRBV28 CATIDRNTEAFF TGTGCCACAATTGACCGGAACACTGAAGCTTTCTTT
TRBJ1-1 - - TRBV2 CANRTGYTEAFF TGTGCCAACCGAACGGGGTACACTGAAGCTTTCTTT
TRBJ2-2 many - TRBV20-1 CSAKQGLTGELFF TGCAGTGCAAAACAGGGTCTCACCGGGGAGCTGTTTTTT
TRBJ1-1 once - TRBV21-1 CASGKVGRVNTEAFF TGTGCCAGCGGCAAAGTGGGCAGGGTAAACACTGAAGCTTTCTTT
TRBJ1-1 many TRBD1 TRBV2 CASRAGGGTEAFF TGTGCCAGCAGAGCAGGGGGCGGGACTGAAGCTTTCTTT
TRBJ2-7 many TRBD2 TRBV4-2 CASSQIGLAYEQYF TGTGCCAGCAGCCAAATAGGACTAGCCTACGAGCAGTACTTC
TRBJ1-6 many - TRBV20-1 CSAPQGYNSPLHF TGCAGTGCTCCTCAGGGTTATAATTCACCCCTCCACTTT
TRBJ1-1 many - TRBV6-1 CASSEGWENTEAFF TGTGCCAGCAGTGAAGGGTGGGAGAACACTGAAGCTTTCTTT
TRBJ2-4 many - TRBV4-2 CASSQQGNIQYF TGTGCCAGCAGCCAGCAGGGAAACATTCAGTACTTC
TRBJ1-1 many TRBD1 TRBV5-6 CASSLRGGTGDPMNTEAFF TGTGCCAGCAGCTTACGGGGGGGAACAGGGGACCCTATGAACACTGAAGCTTTCTTT
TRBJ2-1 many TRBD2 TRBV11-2 CASSLDRAGYNEQFF TGTGCCAGCAGCTTAGACCGAGCGGGATACAATGAGCAGTTCTTC
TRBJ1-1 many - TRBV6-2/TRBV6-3 CASSPRENTEAFF TGTGCCAGCAGCCCCCGGGAGAACACTGAAGCTTTCTTT
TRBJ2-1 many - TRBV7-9 CASSLIGGPSYNEQFF TGTGCCAGCAGCTTAATTGGGGGGCCCTCCTACAATGAGCAGTTCTTC
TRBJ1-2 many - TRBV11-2 CASSLSQGNHGYTF TGTGCCAGCAGCTTATCGCAGGGTAACCATGGCTACACCTTC
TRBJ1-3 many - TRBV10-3 CAISETVAFSGNTIYF TGTGCCATCAGTGAGACAGTAGCCTTCTCTGGAAACACCATATATTTT
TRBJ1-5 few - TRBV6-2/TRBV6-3 CASSYISREQPQHF TGTGCCAGCAGCTACATTAGCAGGGAGCAGCCCCAGCATTTT
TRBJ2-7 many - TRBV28 CASSSGQNSYEQYF TGTGCCAGCAGTTCCGGACAGAACTCCTACGAGCAGTACTTC
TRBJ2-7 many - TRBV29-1 CSAASLDRSSYEQYF TGCAGCGCCGCGAGCCTGGACCGGAGTTCCTACGAGCAGTACTTC
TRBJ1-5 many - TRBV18 CASEAPGGDQPQHF TGTGCCAGCGAGGCACCCGGGGGGGATCAGCCCCAGCATTTT
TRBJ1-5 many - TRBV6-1 CASSERVGGQPQHF TGTGCCAGCAGTGAGCGGGTAGGGGGTCAGCCCCAGCATTTT
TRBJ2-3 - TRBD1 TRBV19 CASATGEVTDTQYF TGTGCCAGTGCGACAGGGGAGGTCACAGATACGCAGTATTTT
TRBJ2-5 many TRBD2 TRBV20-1 CSASGGYQETQYF TGCAGTGCGTCGGGGGGGTACCAAGAGACCCAGTACTTC
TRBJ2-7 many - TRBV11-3 CASSLGFGGEYEQYF TGTGCCAGCAGCTTAGGCTTTGGGGGCGAGTACGAGCAGTACTTC
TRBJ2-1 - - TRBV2 CASSELSSYNEQFF TGTGCCAGCAGTGAACTGTCTTCCTACAATGAGCAGTTCTTC
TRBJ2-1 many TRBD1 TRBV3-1 CASSRRQGVSNEQFF TGTGCCAGCAGCCGGCGGCAGGGGGTATCTAATGAGCAGTTCTTC
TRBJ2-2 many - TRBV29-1 CSVGQGNTGELFF TGCAGCGTTGGTCAGGGTAACACCGGGGAGCTGTTTTTT
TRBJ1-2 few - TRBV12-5 CASGLVGGDYGYTF TGTGCTAGTGGTTTGGTCGGAGGGGACTATGGCTACACCTTC
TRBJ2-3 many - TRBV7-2 CASSYRPLGPADTQYF TGTGCCAGCAGCTACCGCCCGTTGGGTCCGGCGGATACGCAGTATTTT
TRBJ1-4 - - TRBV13 CASSFNPSRMVEKLFF TGTGCCAGCAGCTTTAATCCCAGCAGGATGGTTGAAAAACTGTTTTTT
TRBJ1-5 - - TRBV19 CASSVDGDQPQHF TGTGCCAGTAGTGTAGACGGGGATCAGCCCCAGCATTTT
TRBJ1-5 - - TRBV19 CASSKSPFGQSNQPQHF TGTGCCAGTAGTAAATCGCCCTTCGGACAGTCCAATCAGCCCCAGCATTTT
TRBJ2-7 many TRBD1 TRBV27 CASSPLRGTGVFYEQYF TGTGCCAGCAGCCCTCTACGGGGGACAGGGGTCTTCTACGAGCAGTACTTC
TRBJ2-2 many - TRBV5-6 CASSPRGGVTGELFF TGTGCCAGCAGCCCGAGGGGTGGTGTCACCGGGGAGCTGTTTTTT